This T cell receptor beta chain was found in a study of human T cells and chemical hapten exposure. Study-level information: TCR yield per sample varied, mainly due to pooled library volumes.

The time point was: patch test 1, 2 weeks after DPC sensitization. The treatment was: therapeutic diphenylcyclopropenone sensitization with weekly scalp DPC. Points from the study as a whole: Alopecia affected the donors, so their immune response may differ from healthy people's.

Individual cDNA molecules received unique molecular identifiers in the library. TCRdb ran MiXCR on the RACE reads and lists one entry per CDR3 protein. This repertoire shows 150,000 to 200,000 distinct CDR3 sequences, roughly 15% found once; its top ten account for around 1.7%. This CDR3 contains 11 residues. From germline, CDR1 is SGHVS and CDR2 FNYEAQ. With 5 bases removed from V and 10 bases from J, the gap between germline ends came to 12 bases. This clonotype was counted many times. The antigen is unknown. The receptor comes from a woman between 25 and 40 years old with alopecia areata. Some clones in this sample may be carry-over from other donors' samples. The source material was whole blood, sampled in connection with sensitization to the hapten diphenylcyclopropenone (DPC). The V gene is TRBV7-6, the J gene TRBJ2-7; no reliable D call. DNA for the CDR3: TGTGCCAGCAGCCACTCCCAGGTTCAGTACTTC. Amino acid sequence: CASSHSQVQYF.